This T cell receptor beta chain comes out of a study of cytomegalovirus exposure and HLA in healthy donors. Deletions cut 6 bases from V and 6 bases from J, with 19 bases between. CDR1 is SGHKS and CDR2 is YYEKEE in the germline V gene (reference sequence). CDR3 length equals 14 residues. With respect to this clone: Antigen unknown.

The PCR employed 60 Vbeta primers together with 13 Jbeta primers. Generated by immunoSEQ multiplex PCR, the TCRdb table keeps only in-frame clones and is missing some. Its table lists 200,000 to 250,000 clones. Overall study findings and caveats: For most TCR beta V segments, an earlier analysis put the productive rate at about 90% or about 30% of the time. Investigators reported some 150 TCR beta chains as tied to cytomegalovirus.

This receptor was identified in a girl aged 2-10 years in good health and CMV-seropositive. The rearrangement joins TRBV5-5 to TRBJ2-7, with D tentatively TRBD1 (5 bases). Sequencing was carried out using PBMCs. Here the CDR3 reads CASTSRTMVSEQYF. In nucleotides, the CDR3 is TGTGCCAGCACCTCCAGGACAATGGTATCCGAGCAGTACTTC.